The entry below gives a single T cell receptor (beta chain) sequence along with its context. Its antigen is still unknown. These data belong to a study of cytomegalovirus exposure and HLA in healthy donors. Method: immunoSEQ multiplex PCR; TCRdb's copy keeps in-frame clones and lacks some. The table shows about 220,000 clones, with about 86% occurring only once. Study outcomes and limitations: The authors enumerated 150 to 200 TCR beta chains as linked to cytomegalovirus. Subsequent analysis of the roughly 120 validation repertoires found a tendency for first-cohort TCR clusters to co-occur.

The TCR was taken from a woman between 18 and 30 years old in good health and CMV-seronegative. Sequenced sample: PBMCs.

The CDR3 DNA follows: TGCGCCAGCAGCCAATCTTACAGGGGGCGTTCGAGGAATGAGCAGTTCTTC. Its protein is CASSQSYRGRSRNEQFF. This chain joins TRBV4-3 and TRBJ2-1; 9 nucleotides match TRBD1. With 2 bases clipped from V and 7 bases from J, the junction kept 12 bases outside the gene matches. The CDR3 loop spans 17 amino acids. Per the germline V gene, CDR1 is LGHNA and CDR2 is YSLEER.